This T cell receptor beta chain is drawn from a study of identical twins (dated by TCRdb to 2016 to 2018). For the wider study: TCR alpha and beta repertoires from monozygotic twins, unrelated adults of various ages and cord blood were deep-sequenced to test whether fetal clonotypes persist. Replicate twin experiments were performed at different times using different library preparation protocols to rule out contamination. General conclusions and limits of the study: Because the same donors could not be followed over many years, the conclusions relied on cross-sectional statistical analysis. Recombination models systematically underestimated out-of-frame TCR alpha sharing in monozygotic twins but agreed with sharing between unrelated individuals. Compared with coincidental sharing between unrelated individuals, out-of-frame TCR alpha sequences shared between twins showed an excess of sequences with low generation probability. A weaker excess of twin sharing was found in beta out-of-frame sequences because the signal-to-noise ratio was lowered by fewer shared sequences. Fewer insertions were carried by abundant cord blood beta clonotypes; a weaker similar trend was observed in young adult naive repertoires, while no such trend was observed in memory repertoires. Invariant T cells such as MAIT and iNKT could partly confound zero-insertion analyses, although diverse VJ usage argued against such confounding for most clonotypes.

This clonotype has a handful of counts. Its cognate antigen has yet to be identified. Per-base quality was not reported, and no clone a single base away is much larger than it. All donors were healthy Caucasians. The twin cohort consisted of three pairs of female monozygotic twins, all aged roughly 18 to 30 years. Positive isolation kits from Invitrogen were used to isolate CD4+ and CD8+ T cell populations. CDR1 and CDR2 are drawn from the germline V gene (reference sequence): DFQATT, SNEGSKA. Its CDR3 holds 16 amino acids, cysteine through phenylalanine. Just CDR3 DNA is preserved here, 48 bases in frame from base 1. Trimming takes 4 bases from V and 2 bases from J, and the germline ends sit 15 bases apart. The library relied on 5' RACE. The sequencer was an Illumina HiSeq 2000. Template switching added a universal primer binding site, and the final cDNA carried a unique molecular identifier that allowed TCR cDNA molecules to be counted accurately. Specific primers in the conserved constant-segment region were used to synthesize first-strand cDNA for the TCR alpha and beta chains. Each cDNA library was double barcoded, with a SMART-Mk sample barcode plus Illumina barcodes, to control for contamination. TruSeq adapter sequences, together with Illumina sample barcodes, were added in two successive PCR steps. The TCR alpha and beta cDNA libraries were sequenced on the Illumina HiSeq platform using custom primers. In the authors' own workflow: Raw reads were processed with MiGEC to extract unique molecular identifiers, and MiXCR was used to determine CDR3 positions. Recombination models were inferred per individual with the repgenHMM and IGoR tools using an EM algorithm. Shared clonotype analysis was performed with the tcR package in R, normalizing sharing by the product of cloneset sizes. Out-of-frame nonproductive sequences were analyzed to study raw recombination free of thymic and clonal selection effects. Using fastp at Q25 and MiXCR, TCRdb reprocessed the public reads and kept productive beta chains. Rows with a matching CDR3 protein are joined into one entry that keeps the most common DNA and genes. V and J calls and clone size were set by TCRdb, not the authors. The table for this sample lists 300,000 or so distinct CDR3 sequences; around 9.7% of them were counted only once. 7% to 8.5% of the sample rests with the top ten.

These data were likewise used in another study, on yellow fever vaccine responses in identical twins. As the second paper documents: The authors reported that the T cell response to vaccination in identical twins appeared partly convergent and partly personalized. The study precisely tracked vaccine-responding T cell clones in identical twins.

The rearrangement joined TRBV20-1 to TRBJ1-6; confidence is insufficient to name the D gene. This receptor was taken from a woman aged 18-30 years in good health. The specimen sequenced was CD8+ T cells sorted from blood. For the CDR3, the sequence is CSAKERQEPYNSPLHF. The nucleotides are TGCAGTGCTAAGGAAAGGCAAGAACCCTATAATTCACCCCTCCACTTT.